This TCR beta chain was captured in a study of blood T cell repertoires in COVID-19. Generated by immunoSEQ multiplex PCR, the TCRdb table keeps only in-frame clones and is missing some. The sample carries roughly 150,000 clones, 76% recorded once. In this sample, this clone turned up a few times. There are 13 residues in the CDR3. CDR1 is LNHDA, CDR2 SQIVND, per germline (reference sequence). Trimming pared 7 bases from V and 4 bases from J, leaving 11 bases between. The TCR sequence derives from a woman of 80 years or more with acute or convalescent COVID-19. Sequenced input: peripheral blood. The chain combines TRBV19 with TRBJ1-5; D is possibly TRBD1 (5 bases). This chain's CDR3 is CASNPQGNQPQHF. In DNA form, the CDR3 reads TGTGCCAGTAATCCTCAGGGAAATCAGCCCCAGCATTTT. Complete variable domain (other parts from reference TRBV19 and TRBJ1-5): DGGITQSPKYLFRKEGQNVTLSCEQNLNHDAMYWYRQDPGQGLRLIYYSQIVNDFQKGDIAEGYSVSREKKESFPLTVTSAQKNPTAFYLCASNPQGNQPQHFGDGTRLSIL.